The 9 T cell receptor beta chains given below trace back to one sample, sequenced in a study of response to subunit inactivated influenza vaccine. TCRdb redid the calling of the RT-PCR reads with MiXCR, one entry per CDR3 protein. The sample consists of about 520,000 distinct CDR3 sequences, about 25% of them appearing once. The sample was CD4+ T cells sorted from PBMCs, taken more than 4 days after vaccination. The receptors were gathered from a man aged 45 to 65 who received an inactivated influenza vaccine.

A few counts support this clonotype. The chain links TRBV7-9 to TRBJ2-7; either TRBD1 or TRBD2 may fit D (5 bases each). Germline-derived CDR1 and CDR2 are SEHNR and FQNEAQ (reference sequence). V lost 5 bases and J 2 bases, leaving 19 bases between the germline ends. This CDR3 has 16 residues. The DNA for the CDR3 is TGTGCCAGCAGCCCAAGACGGGGACGGCAGACCTACGAGCAGTACTTC. Protein sequence: CASSPRRGRQTYEQYF.

The CDR3 region is CASSGLAEQYF. CDR3 nucleotide sequence: TGTGCCAGCAGCGGTCTTGCCGAGCAGTACTTC. V is TRBV7-9 and J is TRBJ2-7; D is uncertain. Trimming pared 5 bases from V and 6 bases from J, leaving 8 bases between. The V gene's germline CDR1 is SEHNR and CDR2 FQNEAQ (reference sequence). The CDR3 runs 11 residues. Variable domain in full (rest from reference TRBV7-9 and TRBJ2-7): DTGVSQNPRHKITKRGQNVTFRCDPISEHNRLYWYRQTLGQGPEFLTYFQNEAQLEKSRLLSDRFSAERPKGSFSTLEIQRTEQGDSAMYLCASSGLAEQYFGPGTRLTVT.

This clonotype was seen only a few times. The rearrangement links TRBV29-1 to TRBJ2-7; 10 bases fit TRBD1. The CDR3 extends over 13 amino acids. Unmatched junction bases numbered 7, after V lost 7 bases and J lost 4 bases. Germline lookup yields CDR1 SQVTM and CDR2 ANQGSEA. CDR3 protein: CSAGDRGFYEQYF. CDR3 DNA sequence: TGCAGCGCCGGGGACAGGGGTTTTTACGAGCAGTACTTC.

This clonotype has at least ten counts. This chain joins TRBV13 and TRBJ2-2; the match to TRBD2 covers 7 bases. Germline V lookup: CDR1 PRHDT, CDR2 FYEKMQ (reference sequence). With 6 bases clipped from V and 3 bases from J, the junction kept 4 bases outside the gene matches. This CDR3 spans 14 amino acids. The CDR3: CASRAGVYTGELFF. CDR3 DNA sequence: TGTGCCAGCAGGGCGGGGGTCTACACCGGGGAGCTGTTTTTT. The variable domain in full, with the rest retrieved from reference TRBV13 and TRBJ2-2, is AAGVIQSPRHLIKEKRETATLKCYPIPRHDTVYWYQQGPGQDPQFLISFYEKMQSDKGSIPDRFSAQQFSDYHSELNMSSLELGDSALYFCASRAGVYTGELFFGEGSRLTVL.

This clonotype was detected many times. The CDR3 nucleotides read TGTGCCAGCAGTTTCCGGCAGCCAAACACCGGGGAGCTGTTTTTT. Protein product: CASSFRQPNTGELFF. The rearrangement uses TRBV12-3 or TRBV12-4 and TRBJ2-2; no definite D call. Trimming removed 3 bases at V and 2 bases at J, with 10 bases between. There are 15 residues in the CDR3.

The CDR3 here is CSVGGVSSLISGANVLTF. CDR3 bases: TGCAGCGTTGGAGGTGTTTCGAGCCTAATTTCTGGGGCCAACGTCCTGACTTTC. The chain joins TRBV29-1 to TRBJ2-6; D is uncertain. This CDR3 has 18 residues. Germline CDR1 reads SQVTM; CDR2 reads ANQGSEA. The V end lost 4 bases, the J end lost 1 base, and 20 bases lay between the germline ends.

The V and J genes are TRBV12-3 or TRBV12-4 and TRBJ2-3; D gene unclear. There are 12 residues in the CDR3. The V end lost 3 bases, the J end lost 4 bases, and 5 bases lay between the germline ends. CDR3 coding DNA: TGTGCCAGCAGTTTTCCCGCAGATACGCAGTATTTT. Its translation: CASSFPADTQYF.

This clonotype came up once. The chain couples TRBV12-3 or TRBV12-4 to TRBJ2-5; the D gene is possibly TRBD1 (5 bases). With 5 bases removed from V and 6 bases from J, the gap between germline ends came to 19 bases. The CDR3 length is 15 residues. The CDR3 region has the DNA TGTGCCAGCAGTCCCCAGGGCTACCCGGTACAGACCCAGTACTTC. This codes for CASSPQGYPVQTQYF.

This chain connects TRBV7-9 to TRBJ2-2, with TRBD1 matching over 8 bases. The CDR3 is 14 residues long. The germline CDR1 and CDR2 sequences are SEHNR and FQNEAQ (reference sequence). The junction had 4 bases not matched to a gene; V was cut back by 3 bases and J by 7 bases. In DNA form, the CDR3 reads TGTGCCAGCAGCTTTGGGACAGGTCGCGGGGAGCTGTTTTTT. This codes for CASSFGTGRGELFF.